A single sample is the source of the 21 T cell receptor beta chains below, sequenced in a study of blood T cell repertoires in COVID-19. Assay: immunoSEQ multiplex PCR; the TCRdb copy retains only in-frame clones and omits some. The sample yields 220,000 or so clones, more than 75% seen once. Source material: peripheral blood. The receptors derive from a woman over 75 with COVID-19, enrolled during active disease.

The rearrangement links TRBV11-1 to TRBJ2-2, with a possible D match to TRBD1 (6 bases). The CDR3 spans 14 residues. The V end lost 6 bases, the J end lost 1 base, and 9 bases lay between the germline ends. Germline V gene data show CDR1 as SGHAT and CDR2 as FQDESV (reference sequence). The CDR3 nucleotides read TGTGCCAGCAGTCAGACAGGGAACACCGGGGAGCTGTTTTTT. Translated, it gives CASSQTGNTGELFF.

DNA for the CDR3: TGTGCCAGCAGTCGGGGGGGGGCGCGAAATCAGCCCCAGCATTTT. Translation: CASSRGGARNQPQHF. This chain uses TRBV28 with TRBJ1-5, with D maybe TRBD1 (6 bases). V was pared by 5 bases and J by 4 bases, with 15 bases between. Germline V gene data show CDR1 as MDHEN and CDR2 as SYDVKM. This CDR3 has 15 residues.

This rearrangement joins TRBV7-9 to TRBJ1-5; TRBD1 might be the D (5 bases). This CDR3 spans 16 amino acids. Trimming stripped 5 bases from V and 1 base from J, with 15 bases between. Germline V gene sequence: CDR1 SEHNR, CDR2 FQNEAQ (reference sequence). The CDR3 protein is CASSKDSSGSNQPQHF. In nucleotides, the CDR3 is TGTGCCAGCAGCAAAGACAGTTCTGGGAGCAATCAGCCCCAGCATTTT. Full variable domain (outside the CDR3, taken from reference TRBV7-9 and TRBJ1-5): DTGVSQNPRHKITKRGQNVTFRCDPISEHNRLYWYRQTLGQGPEFLTYFQNEAQLEKSRLLSDRFSAERPKGSFSTLEIQRTEQGDSAMYLCASSKDSSGSNQPQHFGDGTRLSIL.

The chain couples TRBV5-1 to TRBJ1-3, with 7 bases fitting TRBD1. This CDR3 comprises 14 residues. Germline CDR1 is SGHRS and CDR2 is YFSETQ. The junction had 7 bases not matched to a gene; V was cut back by 3 bases and J by 7 bases. CDR3 sequence: CASSSGQPMNTIYF. In nucleotides, the CDR3 is TGCGCCAGCAGCTCGGGACAGCCTATGAACACCATATATTTT.

This chain connects TRBV28 to TRBJ2-5, with D tentatively TRBD1 (5 bases). The germline CDR1 and CDR2 sequences are MDHEN and SYDVKM. The V end was cut by 5 bases, the J end by 3 bases, with 13 bases between. The CDR3 sequence is 14 residues long. The CDR3 spells CASSGPLGEETQYF. In DNA form, the CDR3 reads TGTGCCAGCAGTGGACCTCTAGGGGAAGAGACCCAGTACTTC. The whole variable domain, filled in from reference TRBV28 and TRBJ2-5, reads DVKVTQSSRYLVKRTGEKVFLECVQDMDHENMFWYRQDPGLGLRLIYFSYDVKMKEKGDIPEGYSVSREKKERFSLILESASTNQTSMYLCASSGPLGEETQYFGPGTRLLVL.

This sequence joins TRBV28 and TRBJ1-5, with 7 positions matching TRBD1. CDR1 and CDR2 (germline): MDHEN, SYDVKM. The CDR3 has 18 amino acids. V was clipped by 6 bases and J by 5 bases; unmatched bases: 19. The CDR3 nucleotides are TGTGCCAGCAGCAGTTATTTCCGGACAGGCCGGTTTGATCAGCCCCAGCATTTT. Its protein is CASSSYFRTGRFDQPQHF. The variable domain in full, with the rest retrieved from reference TRBV28 and TRBJ1-5, is DVKVTQSSRYLVKRTGEKVFLECVQDMDHENMFWYRQDPGLGLRLIYFSYDVKMKEKGDIPEGYSVSREKKERFSLILESASTNQTSMYLCASSSYFRTGRFDQPQHFGDGTRLSIL.

This clone showed up just once. The chain employs TRBV27 and TRBJ2-2, with TRBD1 identical over 7 bases. Germline V CDR1 and CDR2: MNHEY, SMNVEV (reference sequence). CDR3 size: 17 residues. The ends lost 5 bases at V and 4 bases at J; junction bases unmatched: 13. The CDR3: CASSPRGTVRGTGELFF. The CDR3 DNA sequence: TGTGCCAGCAGTCCCCGAGGGACAGTCAGGGGCACCGGGGAGCTGTTTTTT.

J is TRBJ2-3 and V is TRBV27, with TRBD2 identical over 16 bases. The V gene's germline CDR1 is MNHEY and CDR2 SMNVEV (reference sequence). CDR3 length: 20 residues. The V segment lost 3 bases and the J segment 6 bases; nucleotides outside the gene matches: 15. In nucleotides, the CDR3 is TGTGCCAGCAGTTTGAAGGGACTAGCGGGGGGGCCGTTAGCGTTGGATACGCAGTATTTT. This translates into CASSLKGLAGGPLALDTQYF.

Details on this clone: This same CDR3 is encoded by further DNA sequences in the sample. The rearrangement uses TRBV20-1 and TRBJ2-7; D is undetermined. The V end lost 2 bases, the J end lost 4 bases, and 6 bases lay between the germline ends. The CDR3 spans 11 residues. The germline V gene has CDR1 DFQATT and CDR2 SNEGSKA (reference sequence). CDR3 DNA sequence: TGCAGTGCTAGAACATCATACGAGCAGTACTTC. It translates to CSARTSYEQYF.

This chain connects TRBV28 to TRBJ1-5; the match to TRBD1 covers 7 bases. After removal of 5 bases from V and 0 bases from J, the junction contained 4 bases not matched to a gene. CDR3 length: 15 amino acids. Germline CDR1 reads MDHEN; CDR2 reads SYDVKM. Here the CDR3 DNA reads TGTGCCAGCAGTCCGGGGACAGTTAGCAATCAGCCCCAGCATTTT. Its protein product is CASSPGTVSNQPQHF.

Concerning this clone itself: The junction does not match germline at one end; this may be a read error. This chain links TRBV7-7 with TRBJ2-5; possibly TRBD2 for D (5 bases). CDR3 size: 15 residues. In germline, CDR1 is SSHAT, CDR2 FNYEAQ (reference sequence). The CDR3 spells CASSLIGGGQETQYF. CDR3 nucleotides: TGTGCTAGCAGCTTAATAGGAGGCGGCCAAGAGACCCAGTACTTC.

This sequence joins TRBV6-5 and TRBJ1-1; perhaps TRBD1 as D (6 bases). The CDR3 has 14 amino acids. CDR1 is MNHEY, CDR2 SVGAGI, per germline. V shed 0 bases and J shed 1 base, with 6 bases lying between them. The CDR3: CASSYSQGNTEAFF. The CDR3 nucleotides read TGTGCCAGCAGTTACTCACAGGGGAACACTGAAGCTTTCTTT.

This chain links TRBV7-3 with TRBJ2-1, with TRBD2 matching 10 bases. CDR3 length: 18 residues. Trimming removed 2 bases from V and 1 base from J; junction bases left unmatched: 8. Germline V gives CDR1 SGHTA, CDR2 FQGTGA. The CDR3 DNA is TGTGCCAGCAGCTTACCCCAGCGGGGGGGCCGGTCCTACAATGAGCAGTTCTTC. It translates to CASSLPQRGGRSYNEQFF.

V is TRBV4-1 and J is TRBJ1-4; D call uncertain. CDR3 length: 12 amino acids. Germline loops: CDR1 MGHRA, CDR2 YSYEKL. Trimming took off 2 bases at V and 12 bases at J, with 10 bases between the two ends. DNA for the CDR3: TGCGCCAGCAGCCAAAATCCATGGCAACTGTTTTTT. Its translation is CASSQNPWQLFF.

This clone appeared a few times. The same CDR3 can be traced to other DNA sequences in this sample. This chain uses TRBV4-1 with TRBJ1-3; 7 bases map to TRBD1. The CDR3 spans 15 residues. V shed 1 base and J 3 bases; nucleotides not matched to a gene: 3. From germline, CDR1 is MGHRA and CDR2 YSYEKL. Here the CDR3 DNA reads TGCGCCAGCAGCCAAGTGCAGGGGGGTGGAAACACCATATATTTT. Translated, it gives CASSQVQGGGNTIYF.

This clone was seen many times. V and J are TRBV7-2 and TRBJ2-7, with 11 bases matching TRBD2. Looked up from germline, CDR1 is SGHTA and CDR2 is FQGNSA. The CDR3 is 15 residues long. With 2 bases clipped from V and 6 bases from J, the junction kept 6 bases outside the gene matches. CDR3 in DNA: TGTGCCAGCAGCTTAACTAGCGGGAGTGCGGCCGAGCAGTACTTC. This sequence encodes CASSLTSGSAAEQYF.

The chain employs TRBV7-2 and TRBJ1-6; possible D gene TRBD1, 6 bases. V lost 3 bases, J lost 12 bases, and 18 bases lay in between. The CDR3 totals 15 residues. Germline CDR1 and CDR2: SGHTA and FQGNSA. CDR3 in amino acids: CASSLGHPRWGPLHF. The CDR3 DNA is TGTGCCAGCAGCTTGGGACACCCCCGCTGGGGACCCCTCCACTTT.

The gene calls are TRBV7-3 and TRBJ2-1; 10 bases agree with TRBD2. Per the germline V gene, CDR1 is SGHTA and CDR2 is FQGTGA. The CDR3 length is 14 residues. V lost 3 bases and J lost 7; bases outside the gene matches: 3. In nucleotides, the CDR3 is TGTGCCAGCAGCTTTAGCGGGGGGCTAAATGAGCAGTTCTTC. Translated, it gives CASSFSGGLNEQFF. The full variable domain, its missing parts supplied by reference TRBV7-3 and TRBJ2-1, is GAGVSQTPSNKVTEKGKYVELRCDPISGHTALYWYRQSLGQGPEFLIYFQGTGAADDSGLPNDRFFAVRPEGSVSTLKIQRTERGDSAVYLCASSFSGGLNEQFFGPGTRLTVL.

This chain uses TRBV11-2 with TRBJ1-1; no clear D. The CDR3 spans 15 residues. The germline CDR1 and CDR2 sequences are SGHAT and FQNNGV. V lost 1 base and J 3 bases, leaving 12 bases between the germline ends. In DNA form, the CDR3 reads TGTGCCAGCAGCTTAGGTCGGGGAAGCTACACTGAAGCTTTCTTT. Translating it yields CASSLGRGSYTEAFF.

Only one count was recorded for this clone. The junction and the germline gene differ at one end; a read error may be behind it. The CDR3 loop reads CASRLSPSNTEAFF. CDR3 DNA sequence: TGCGCCAGCCGCTTGTCTCCTTCGAACACTGAAGCTTTCTTT. The chain uses TRBV5-1 and TRBJ1-1; D is unresolved. Per the germline V gene, CDR1 is SGHRS and CDR2 is YFSETQ. This CDR3 is 14 amino acids long.

The rearrangement joins TRBV5-4 to TRBJ2-3, with 10 nucleotides matching TRBD2. The CDR3 sequence is 17 residues long. V gave up 4 bases and J gave up 4 bases; unmatched junction bases: 12. The germline V gene has CDR1 SGHNT and CDR2 YYREEE (reference sequence). The CDR3 nucleotides read TGTGCCAGCAGCCCTAAGAAAGCGGGAGGGAGCGCAGATACGCAGTATTTT. Translating gives CASSPKKAGGSADTQYF.